This T cell receptor (beta chain) was observed in a study of shared clonotypes between healthy human individuals. Findings and limits, study-wide: Sorted-subset samples were not fully sequenced, rarefaction indicated. Exclusively blood specimens were collected; tissue repertoires likely differ.

Cells designated naive CD8 were CD45RO-negative and were positively selected for CCR7, with terminally differentiated effector memory CD45RA+ cells excluded. TCRdb's table, derived via immunoSEQ multiplex PCR, lists solely in-frame clones and lacks some. This sample yields about 2 million clones, of which approximately 94% are seen a single time; roughly 1.2% belongs to the top ten. Points on this clone: Its antigen remains unknown. Other DNA sequences in this specimen translate into the identical CDR3.

CDR3 length: 12 residues. Germline assignment: CDR1 MNHEY and CDR2 SVGAGI. Trimming pared 5 bases from V and 3 bases from J, leaving 7 bases between. The receptor was isolated from a man in his late teens or twenties in good health. The sequenced sample consisted of naive CD8+ T cells sorted from blood. The chain combines TRBV6-5 with TRBJ1-1, with no clear D. The CDR3 protein is CASSSGYTEAFF. CDR3 coding DNA: TGTGCCAGCAGTAGCGGGTACACTGAAGCTTTCTTT.